One sample yielded the 25 T cell receptor beta chains listed below, sequenced in a study of blood T cell repertoires in COVID-19. Profiled with immunoSEQ multiplex PCR; TCRdb holds only in-frame clones, not every one. The table lists approximately 200,000 clones, about nine tenths of them singletons. Sequenced input: PBMCs or T cells enriched from blood (not recorded which). Source of these receptors: a man aged 30 to 39 who had recovered from COVID-19.

The rearrangement joins TRBV18 to TRBJ2-3, with 10 nucleotides matching TRBD2. Germline V gene data show CDR1 as KGHSH and CDR2 as LQKENI. CDR3 length equals 16 residues. Unmatched junction bases numbered 3, after V lost 2 bases and J lost 1 base. The CDR3 DNA is TGTGCCAGCTCACCAGCTAGCGGGGGACGCACAGATACGCAGTATTTT. Amino acids: CASSPASGGRTDTQYF.

DNA for the CDR3: TGTGCCAGCAGTGAGACAGGGGGCTTTCCTTACGAGCAGTACTTC. Translation gives CASSETGGFPYEQYF. The V gene is TRBV25-1, the J gene TRBJ2-7; 10 nucleotides match TRBD1. Trimming took 3 bases from V and 4 from J; bases not matched to a gene: 6. This CDR3 spans 15 amino acids. CDR1 and CDR2 from the germline V gene are MGHDK and SYGVNS.

This chain joins TRBV7-9 and TRBJ1-1; 7 bases are a match to TRBD1. Germline values: CDR1 SEHNR, CDR2 FQNEAQ (reference sequence). The CDR3 spans 16 residues. The V segment lost 1 base and the J segment 4 bases; nucleotides outside the gene matches: 9. The CDR3 DNA reads TGTGCCAGCAGCTTAGGATTGGGACAGAGGGGCACTGAAGCTTTCTTT. Its protein is CASSLGLGQRGTEAFF.

The chain links TRBV3-1 (or the pseudogene TRBV3-2) to TRBJ1-6; D is ambiguous. The CDR3 contains 14 residues. V was pared by 0 bases and J by 15 bases, with 15 bases between. The germline CDR1 and CDR2 sequences are LGHDT and YNNKEL (reference sequence). For the CDR3, the DNA is TGTGCCAGCAGCCAAGATAGCCTAGTAAGGCGCCTCCACTTT. Amino acid sequence: CASSQDSLVRRLHF.

The chain links TRBV6-2 or TRBV6-3 to TRBJ2-7; 10 positions match TRBD2. Per germline, CDR1 MNHEY and CDR2 SVGEGT. J gave up 7 bases and V 1 base, and 7 bases lay outside the gene matches. The CDR3 is made up of 15 amino acids. This CDR3 reads CASSYWSSGSTEQYF. CDR3 in DNA: TGTGCCAGCAGTTACTGGTCTAGCGGGAGTACAGAGCAGTACTTC.

The chain is built from TRBV30 and TRBJ1-5; 7 nucleotides align to TRBD1. Germline loops: CDR1 GTSNPN, CDR2 SVGIG (reference sequence). Trimming took 1 base from V and 6 from J; bases not matched to a gene: 12. This CDR3 has 16 residues. CDR3 bases: TGTGCCTGGAGTGACACCGCGACAGGGTCCCGTCAGCCCCAGCATTTT. Translation: CAWSDTATGSRQPQHF. Drawing the rest from reference TRBV30 and TRBJ1-5, the complete variable domain is SQTIHQWPATLVQPVGSPLSLECTVEGTSNPNLYWYRQAAGRGLQLLFYSVGIGQISSEVPQNLSASRPQDRQFILSSKKLLLSDSGFYLCAWSDTATGSRQPQHFGDGTRLSIL.

The chain carries TRBV27 and TRBJ2-1, with TRBD1 matching 9 bases. This CDR3 has 15 amino acids. Germline V gene lookup returns CDR1 MNHEY and CDR2 SMNVEV (reference sequence). Unmatched junction bases numbered 8, after V lost 4 bases and J lost 7 bases. The CDR3 sequence: CASSSRDREGNEQFF. DNA of the CDR3: TGTGCCAGCAGTTCCCGGGACAGGGAGGGAAATGAGCAGTTCTTC.

J is TRBJ2-7 and V is TRBV27; TRBD1 matches at 9 bases. V shed 6 bases, J shed 2 bases, and the junction held 5 bases outside the gene matches. From germline, CDR1 is MNHEY and CDR2 SMNVEV (reference sequence). CDR3 length equals 14 residues. The CDR3, as DNA: TGTGCCAGCAGAGGGGACAGGGCTGCCTACGAGCAGTACTTC. This encodes CASRGDRAAYEQYF.

The rearrangement uses TRBV4-1 and TRBJ1-5, with D possibly TRBD1 on 6 matching bases. V was clipped by 0 bases and J by 7 bases, with 13 bases between them. Germline values: CDR1 MGHRA, CDR2 YSYEKL. The CDR3 has 15 residues. The CDR3 region is CASSQETKRGQPQHF. CDR3 DNA sequence: TGCGCCAGCAGCCAAGAGACAAAAAGGGGGCAGCCCCAGCATTTT.

J is TRBJ2-1 and V is TRBV6-4, with D possibly matching TRBD2 (6 bases). The CDR3 consists of 16 residues. The ends were cut back, 0 bases at V and 2 bases at J, with 11 bases in the middle. From germline, CDR1 is MRHNA and CDR2 SNTAGT. DNA of the CDR3: TGTGCCAGCAGTGACTCAGCCACTAGCACCTACAATGAGCAGTTCTTC. It codes for CASSDSATSTYNEQFF.

CDR3 nucleotides: TGTGCCAGCAGTTTAACAGGGAACACTGAAGCTTTCTTT. It yields the protein CASSLTGNTEAFF. This chain connects TRBV2 to TRBJ1-1; the D gene is possibly TRBD1 (5 bases). Trimming stripped 5 bases from V and 1 base from J, with 8 bases between. CDR1 is SNHLY and CDR2 is FYNNEI in the germline V gene. The CDR3 totals 13 residues.

The chain uses TRBV4-1 and TRBJ2-5, with TRBD2 identical over 8 bases. The CDR3 sequence is 16 residues long. Germline CDR1 is MGHRA and CDR2 is YSYEKL. Losses at the gene ends were 4 bases for V and 5 bases for J; bases not matched to a gene: 12. CDR3: CASSRRERGTGETQYF. The CDR3 nucleotides read TGCGCCAGCAGCCGTCGGGAGCGGGGGACTGGGGAGACCCAGTACTTC.

The chain joins TRBV6-2 or TRBV6-3 to TRBJ1-1, with D possibly TRBD1 on 5 matching bases. V lost 5 bases and J lost 6, with 19 bases in between. This CDR3 has 15 residues. CDR1 MNHEY and CDR2 SVGEGT come from the germline V gene. CDR3 region: CASSRRGKLDAEAFF. The CDR3 DNA reads as TGTGCCAGCAGTCGAAGGGGAAAATTGGACGCTGAAGCTTTCTTT.

The chain recombines TRBV5-1 with TRBJ2-7, with 8 bases aligning to TRBD2. CDR3 length equals 16 residues. J was trimmed by 2 bases and V by 0 bases; bases with no gene match: 7. Germline CDR1 and CDR2: SGHRS and YFSETQ. The CDR3 DNA sequence: TGCGCCAGCAGCTTGGGGTTAGCGGGATCCACCTACGAGCAGTACTTC. Translated: CASSLGLAGSTYEQYF.

The chain links TRBV19 to TRBJ2-1, with 7 bases aligning to TRBD1. There are 14 residues in the CDR3. CDR1 and CDR2 (germline): LNHDA, SQIVND (reference sequence). V lost 5 bases and J lost 6; bases outside the gene matches: 7. The CDR3 loop reads CASSETGEINEQFF. DNA of the CDR3: TGTGCCAGTAGTGAAACAGGGGAGATCAATGAGCAGTTCTTC.

The chain joins TRBV27 to TRBJ2-7; D may be TRBD1 (5 bases). With 2 bases removed from V and 3 bases from J, the gap between germline ends came to 8 bases. Germline assignment: CDR1 MNHEY and CDR2 SMNVEV (reference sequence). CDR3 length: 13 residues. In DNA form, the CDR3 reads TGTGCCAGCAGTTTAGGTACAGGCTACGAGCAGTACTTC. It is translated as CASSLGTGYEQYF.

V gene TRBV13 combines with J gene TRBJ2-7; 12 bases map to TRBD1. CDR3 size: 16 residues. Trimming at V came to 3 bases and at J to 7 bases, leaving 10 bases not matched to a gene. Germline CDR1 PRHDT, CDR2 FYEKMQ (reference sequence). In DNA, the CDR3 is TGTGCCAGCAGCTTGGTTCTGGGACAGGGGGCGAATGAGCAGTACTTC. The encoded protein is CASSLVLGQGANEQYF.

This clone was seen a handful of times. J is TRBJ2-2 and V is TRBV5-7; 7 bases match TRBD1. TRBV5-7 qualifies as an ORF whose function is uncertain. J gave up 4 bases and V 0 bases, and 9 bases lay outside the gene matches. The CDR3 consists of 17 residues. CDR3: CASSLVETDRPTGELFF. The CDR3 nucleotides read TGTGCCAGCAGCTTGGTAGAAACGGACAGGCCCACCGGGGAGCTGTTTTTT.

The chain uses TRBV9 and TRBJ2-3; 8 nucleotides agree with TRBD2. Trimming cost V 3 bases and J 1 base; bases outside gene matches: 1. This CDR3 region has 14 residues. CDR1 and CDR2 (germline): SGDLS, YYNGEE. The CDR3 sequence is CASSGRGGTDTQYF. The CDR3, as DNA: TGTGCCAGCAGCGGGCGGGGGGGCACAGATACGCAGTATTTT. Combining the CDR3 with reference TRBV9 and TRBJ2-3 gives the whole variable domain DSGVTQTPKHLITATGQRVTLRCSPRSGDLSVYWYQQSLDQGLQFLIQYYNGEERAKGNILERFSAQQFPDLHSELNLSSLELGDSALYFCASSGRGGTDTQYFGPGTRLTVL.

The genes are TRBV28 and TRBJ2-7, with D tentatively TRBD1 (6 bases). This CDR3 has 17 amino acids. The germline V gene encodes CDR1 MDHEN and CDR2 SYDVKM. Trimming cost V 5 bases and J 5 bases, with 25 bases left between them. The CDR3 coding sequence is TGTGCCAGCAGTACGCTACTCTACGACAGGCCGAAACACGAGCAGTACTTC. Translating gives CASSTLLYDRPKHEQYF.

The chain couples TRBV4-3 to TRBJ1-1; D might be TRBD1 (5 bases). The germline CDR1 and CDR2 sequences are LGHNA and YSLEER. Trimming stripped 0 bases from V and 3 bases from J, with 11 bases between. CDR3 length: 15 amino acids. CDR3 DNA sequence: TGCGCCAGCAGCCAAGATTTTCAGGGTGACACTGAAGCTTTCTTT. Protein product: CASSQDFQGDTEAFF.

The chain has TRBV2 and TRBJ1-4; 11 bases agree with TRBD1. The CDR3 contains 15 residues. Germline V CDR1 and CDR2: SNHLY, FYNNEI. Trimming took 6 bases from V and 6 from J; bases not matched to a gene: 6. The CDR3 DNA reads as TGTGCCAGCAGCAGCGGACAGGGGGCATATGAAAAACTGTTTTTT. It yields the protein CASSSGQGAYEKLFF.

The gene calls are TRBV5-4 and TRBJ2-7; D may be TRBD2 (5 bases). The CDR3 has 14 amino acids. Germline V gene data show CDR1 as SGHNT and CDR2 as YYREEE (reference sequence). The germline V and J ends were trimmed by 4 bases and 2 bases, with 13 bases remaining between them. DNA for the CDR3: TGTGCCAGCAGCCTAACAGCGGCAGCCTACGAGCAGTACTTC. Residues: CASSLTAAAYEQYF. Combining the CDR3 with reference TRBV5-4 and TRBJ2-7 gives the whole variable domain ETGVTQSPTHLIKTRGQQVTLRCSSQSGHNTVSWYQQALGQGPQFIFQYYREEENGRGNFPPRFSGLQFPNYSSELNVNALELDDSALYLCASSLTAAAYEQYFGPGTRLTVT.

The chain uses TRBV6-5 and TRBJ2-4; 7 positions match TRBD2. From germline, CDR1 is MNHEY and CDR2 SVGAGI. The V gene end was trimmed by 4 bases and the J gene end by 0 bases; junction bases not matched to a gene: 3. This CDR3 has 15 amino acids. The CDR3 reads CASSSREVAKNIQYF. In DNA form, the CDR3 reads TGTGCCAGCAGTTCACGGGAGGTAGCCAAAAACATTCAGTACTTC.

This rearrangement joins TRBV9 to TRBJ1-4; unclear D gene. This CDR3 comprises 15 residues. CDR1 and CDR2 from the germline V gene are SGDLS and YYNGEE. The V end lost 0 bases, the J end lost 6 bases, and 12 bases lay between the germline ends. CDR3 region: CASSVVGYGDEKLFF. The CDR3 region has the DNA TGTGCCAGCAGCGTAGTAGGGTACGGGGATGAAAAACTGTTTTTT.